This TCR beta chain came from a study of OX40 agonist ivuxolimab in advanced cancers. Clones were read by immunoSEQ multiplex PCR, and TCRdb kept only the in-frame ones, dropping some. The profile covers approximately 31,000 clones, with 65% to 80% appearing a single time and under 30% taken by the ten largest. V was shortened by 3 bases and J by 1 base, with 9 bases between the two germline ends. Germline CDR1 KGHSH, CDR2 LQKENI. The CDR3 sequence is 14 residues long. The J gene is TRBJ2-5, the V gene TRBV18; the D is unclear. The TCR was taken from an adult with an advanced solid tumor such as melanoma, head and neck, liver or kidney cancer. Material: CD4+ or CD8+ T cells sorted from blood, obtained in a trial of the OX40 agonist ivuxolimab. The CDR3 protein is CASSPTEIQETQYF. DNA for the CDR3: TGTGCCAGCTCACCTACGGAAATCCAAGAGACCCAGTACTTC.